This TCR beta chain emerged from a study of tumor-infiltrating lymphocytes in glioblastoma multiforme (dated by TCRdb to about 2017). For context, the study as a whole: To test whether intratumoral genomic heterogeneity fosters TIL diversity, the study jointly examined somatic mutations, TIL diversity and immune response activity. Overall results and qualifications from the work: The authors noted that sorting T cells into functional subsets, which was not done in this study, would be a future improvement. Because T cells carry unequal numbers of TCR transcripts, RNA-based TCR sequencing may distort clone frequencies. Generalizability is limited because the TCR and somatic mutation analysis included only one glioblastoma patient.

The AllPrep DNA/RNA mini kit was used to purify genomic DNA and total RNA simultaneously from each of the 10 or so tumor samples. Every RNA sample had an OD 260/280 ratio above 1.9 and an RNA integrity number above 6.5. On this clonotype: Its antigen target is currently unknown. A read error is possible here, since a much larger clone lies one base away.

TCRB libraries were constructed from RNA through three rounds of nested multiplex PCR following a modified ARM-PCR protocol with multiple V-beta primers and a C-beta primer. Starting from approximately 0.49 ug of total RNA, TCRB-specific cDNA was synthesized using ProtoScript II Reverse Transcriptase and a C-beta primer. For the TCRB libraries, no unique molecular identifiers were described. In the third PCR, barcodes and adapters were added over 25 cycles using Deep VentR (exo-) polymerase, and bands of 250-500 bp were then gel purified. An Illumina HiSeq 2500 generating 250 bp paired-end reads was used to sequence the TCRB libraries. Under the source paper's analysis protocol: The reads were cleaned with Trimmomatic, merged with FLASH and assigned V, D and J segments with MiGEC before being analyzed in VDJtools. The Shannon-Wiener diversity index, calculated using VDJtools, was used to quantify repertoire diversity. Through fastp at Q25 and MiXCR, TCRdb rebuilt clones from the public reads, retaining in-frame beta chains. For every CDR3 protein sequence, its rows merge into one entry that carries the most common genes and DNA. In this record, the V and J calls reflect TCRdb's handling and not the investigators' own analysis. This sample comprises about 13,000 distinct CDR3 sequences, 64% of them detected only once. The top ten clonotypes cover around a third of the sample.

The CDR3 covers 14 residues, taking in both the cysteine and the phenylalanine. This entry keeps only the CDR3 DNA: 42 bases, framed from base 1. Based on the germline V gene, the CDR1 and CDR2 sequences are SGHTA and FQGNSA. The receptor chain draws on TRBV7-2 and TRBJ2-5; 7 middle bases align to TRBD2. Sequenced material: brain tumor tissue. The receptor was isolated from a male donor with glioblastoma. The CDR3 protein: CASSLDQGGETHYF. In nucleotide form, the sequence is TGTGCCAGCAGCTTAGATCAGGGAGGGGAGACCCACTACTTC. The reference TRBV7-2 and TRBJ2-5 proteins fill in what lies around the CDR3, so the full variable domain reads GAGVSQSPSNKVTEKGKDVELRCDPISGHTALYWYRQSLGQGLEFLIYFQGNSAPDKSGLPSDRFSAERTGGSVSTLTIQRTQQEDSAVYLCASSLDQGGETHYFGPGTRLLVL.